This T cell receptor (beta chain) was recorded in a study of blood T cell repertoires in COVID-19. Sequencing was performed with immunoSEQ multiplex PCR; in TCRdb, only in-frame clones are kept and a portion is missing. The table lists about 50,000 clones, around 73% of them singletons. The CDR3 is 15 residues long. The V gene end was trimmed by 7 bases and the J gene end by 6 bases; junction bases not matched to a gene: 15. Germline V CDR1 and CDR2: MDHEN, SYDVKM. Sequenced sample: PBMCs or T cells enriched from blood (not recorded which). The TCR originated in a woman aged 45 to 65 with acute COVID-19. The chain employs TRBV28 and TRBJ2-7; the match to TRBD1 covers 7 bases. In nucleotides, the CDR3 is TGTGCCAGCACCCCGGCCGGGCAGGGGGTTGGCGAGCAGTACTTC. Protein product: CASTPAGQGVGEQYF.